Listed below are T cell receptor beta chains from one sample, sequenced in a study of cytomegalovirus exposure and HLA in healthy donors. Clones were sequenced by immunoSEQ multiplex PCR, and TCRdb holds only the in-frame ones, with some missing. The sample lists 100,000 to 150,000 clones, approximately 17% occurring once. Sample: PBMCs. These receptors all stem from a female donor in good health and CMV-seropositive. Both conserved end residues are part of each CDR3. A D gene is named only where the DNA matches it firmly. Rows may omit the clone size; those that give it use once, few, many or a size class.

j_call v_call d_call clone_size cdr3_aa cdr3_nt
TRBJ2-5 TRBV5-1 TRBD1 . CASSAGTGSVETQYF TGCGCCAGCAGCGCCGGGACAGGGTCCGTGGAGACCCAGTACTTC
TRBJ2-5 TRBV4-3 TRBD2 . CASSQGVYAGGFETQYF TGCGCCAGCAGCCAAGGGGTCTACGCGGGAGGATTCGAGACCCAGTACTTC
TRBJ2-7 TRBV7-8 . few CASSLDSYYEQYF TGTGCCAGCAGCTTAGACAGTTACTACGAGCAGTACTTC
TRBJ2-3 TRBV27 TRBD2 . CASRPPGLATDTQYF TGTGCCAGCAGACCCCCGGGACTAGCCACGGATACGCAGTATTTT
TRBJ2-3 TRBV7-6 TRBD1 once CASSLVATGGHTDTQYF TGTGCCAGCAGCTTAGTGGCAACAGGGGGCCACACAGATACGCAGTATTTT
TRBJ2-5 TRBV2 TRBD2 few CASRLITSAETQYF TGTGCCAGCAGGTTGATCACTAGCGCAGAGACCCAGTACTTC
TRBJ2-3 TRBV29-1 TRBD2 . CSVAAGGPTDTQYF TGCAGCGTTGCTGCGGGGGGACCCACAGATACGCAGTATTTT
TRBJ2-7 TRBV13 TRBD2 . CASSLESGGLAGTTYEQYF TGTGCCAGCAGCTTAGAGTCGGGGGGACTAGCGGGGACTACCTACGAGCAGTACTTC
TRBJ2-3 TRBV6-4 . . CASSDSLGGTDTQYF TGTGCCAGCAGTGACTCTCTCGGGGGCACAGATACGCAGTATTTT
TRBJ2-2 TRBV4-2 TRBD1 few CASSQDGQGPGELFF TGTGCCAGCAGCCAAGACGGACAGGGGCCCGGGGAGCTGTTTTTT
TRBJ2-7 TRBV6-1 TRBD2 many CASSGRGASYEQYF TGTGCCAGCAGTGGGCGGGGGGCCTCCTACGAGCAGTACTTC
TRBJ2-3 TRBV5-4 TRBD1 . CASSTGATDTQYF TGTGCCAGCAGTACAGGGGCGACAGATACGCAGTATTTT
TRBJ2-2 TRBV7-2 . . CASSLGQANTGELFF TGTGCCAGCAGCTTAGGACAGGCTAACACCGGGGAGCTGTTTTTT
TRBJ1-2 TRBV6-1 . . CASSEEGPGIRGYTF TGTGCCAGCAGTGAGGAGGGGCCTGGGATCAGGGGCTACACCTTC
TRBJ2-1 TRBV7-6 TRBD2 few CASSTGTSGRLDEQFF TGTGCCAGCAGCACTGGGACTAGCGGGAGGCTCGATGAGCAGTTCTTC
TRBJ2-7 TRBV5-4 TRBD1 . CASSPRTGTGDYEQYF TGTGCCAGCAGCCCAAGGACCGGGACAGGGGACTACGAGCAGTACTTC
TRBJ2-2 TRBV6-4 TRBD2 . CASSVAGDTGELFF TGTGCCAGCAGTGTAGCGGGAGACACCGGGGAGCTGTTTTTT
TRBJ2-7 TRBV12-5 TRBD2 . CASGLVLLGGSEHEQYF TGTGCTAGTGGTTTGGTACTACTTGGCGGGAGTGAGCACGAGCAGTACTTC
TRBJ2-7 TRBV6-1 . few CASSSQSRQFYEQYF TGTGCCAGCAGTTCCCAATCCAGACAGTTCTACGAGCAGTACTTC
TRBJ1-1 TRBV4-1 . few CASSPDEAEGGTEAFF TGCGCCAGCAGCCCGGACGAGGCGGAAGGGGGAACTGAAGCTTTCTTT
TRBJ2-4 TRBV29-1 . . CSVEDQRTGRRGGIAKNIQYF TGCAGCGTTGAAGACCAAAGGACTGGCAGGCGTGGGGGCATAGCCAAAAACATTCAGTACTTC
TRBJ1-4 TRBV28 . . CASSPGQTNEKLFF TGTGCCAGCAGCCCAGGGCAAACTAATGAAAAACTGTTTTTT
TRBJ1-4 TRBV19 TRBD1 few CASARGQIPNEKLFF TGTGCCAGTGCGAGGGGGCAGATCCCTAATGAAAAACTGTTTTTT
TRBJ1-1 TRBV6-5 . few CASSSSPMNTEAFF TGTGCCAGCAGTTCAAGCCCCATGAACACTGAAGCTTTCTTT
TRBJ2-3 TRBV4-3 TRBD2 few CASSQDGAGGRTDTQYF TGCGCCAGCAGCCAAGACGGTGCGGGGGGCCGCACAGATACGCAGTATTTT
TRBJ2-3 TRBV2 . few CASSEARGTDTQYF TGTGCCAGCAGTGAGGCGAGGGGCACAGATACGCAGTATTTT
TRBJ1-4 TRBV10-3 TRBD1 few CATRKYRGATNEKLFF TGTGCCACCCGAAAATACAGGGGTGCAACTAATGAAAAACTGTTTTTT
TRBJ1-2 TRBV4-3 . . CASSQVIGPNYGYTF TGCGCCAGCAGCCAAGTGATCGGTCCTAACTATGGCTACACCTTC
TRBJ2-7 TRBV5-8 . . CASSLGGTYEQYF TGTGCCAGCAGCTTAGGGGGTACCTACGAGCAGTACTTC
TRBJ2-2 TRBV27 . many CASSLRALANTGELFF TGTGCCAGCAGTTTAAGAGCTCTTGCGAACACCGGGGAGCTGTTTTTT
TRBJ2-7 TRBV11-2 TRBD2 . CASSLMGLAPNEQYF TGTGCCAGCAGCTTAATGGGACTAGCGCCTAACGAGCAGTACTTC
TRBJ1-4 TRBV10-2 . . CASRKFDEKLFF TGCGCCAGCAGAAAATTCGATGAAAAACTGTTTTTT
TRBJ1-1 TRBV27 . few CASSAGGYFGAFF TGTGCCAGCAGCGCTGGAGGATATTTTGGAGCTTTCTTT
TRBJ2-1 TRBV14 TRBD1 . CASSQTGRSYNEQFF TGTGCCAGCAGCCAGACAGGGAGATCCTACAATGAGCAGTTCTTC
TRBJ1-4 TRBV4-1 . . CASSQRGGGATNEKLFF TGCGCCAGCAGCCAAAGGGGGGGCGGAGCAACTAATGAAAAACTGTTTTTT
TRBJ2-7 TRBV11-2 TRBD1 few CASSLTGTGGYEQYF TGTGCCAGCAGTTTAACCGGGACAGGGGGCTACGAGCAGTACTTC
TRBJ2-7 TRBV9 . . CASSVFQGEQYF TGTGCCAGCAGCGTATTCCAGGGTGAGCAGTACTTC
TRBJ2-7 TRBV5-1 TRBD1 . CASSLGTGEFGEQYF TGCGCCAGCAGCTTGGGGACAGGGGAATTCGGCGAGCAGTACTTC
TRBJ1-6 TRBV25-1 TRBD1 . CASSEWDRGSSPLHF TGTGCCAGCAGTGAATGGGACAGGGGGTCATCACCCCTCCACTTT
TRBJ1-1 TRBV4-3 . . CASSLRGILSGTEAFF TGCGCCAGCAGCCTCCGAGGAATATTAAGTGGGACTGAAGCTTTCTTT
TRBJ2-6 TRBV5-1 TRBD1 few CASSLLSQGVISGANVLTF TGCGCCAGCAGCTTGCTGTCGCAGGGGGTGATCTCTGGGGCCAACGTCCTGACTTTC
TRBJ2-7 TRBV30 . few CAWRVSRGEQYF TGTGCCTGGAGAGTTTCTCGGGGCGAGCAGTACTTC
TRBJ2-3 TRBV30 TRBD1 . CAWDRVNTDTQYF TGTGCCTGGGACAGGGTGAACACAGATACGCAGTATTTT
TRBJ2-1 TRBV7-7 TRBD2 . CASSPLGTSGRNEQFF TGTGCTAGCAGCCCACTAGGGACTAGCGGGAGGAATGAGCAGTTCTTC
TRBJ1-5 TRBV11-2 . . CASSLDRNQPQHF TGTGCCAGCAGCTTAGATCGTAATCAGCCCCAGCATTTT
TRBJ2-3 TRBV27 . . CASSGFRTDTQYF TGTGCCAGCAGCGGGTTCCGCACAGATACGCAGTATTTT
TRBJ2-2 TRBV6-5 . few CASSYFQKNTGELFF TGTGCCAGCAGTTACTTCCAGAAAAACACCGGGGAGCTGTTTTTT
TRBJ2-7 TRBV7-9 TRBD2 . CASNPPQRGALYEQYF TGTGCCAGCAACCCCCCGCAGCGGGGGGCTCTCTACGAGCAGTACTTC
TRBJ2-7 TRBV7-9 TRBD2 . CASSRTSGPYEQYF TGTGCCAGCAGCCGGACTAGCGGACCCTACGAGCAGTACTTC
TRBJ1-2 TRBV29-1 . . CSVPTPGGERYYGYTF TGCAGCGTACCCACCCCGGGGGGGGAACGGTATTATGGCTACACCTTC